This T cell receptor (beta chain) was observed in a study of neurological immune-mediated disorders. Findings and caveats of the study: CDR3 amino acid sequences found in expanded clones were never shared across subjects, suggesting private repertoires in all groups.

As for this clonotype: Its target is unknown. The junction differs from germline at one of its ends, possibly a read error.

The authors produced cDNA by 5'RACE using 10-nucleotide random UMIs. Every sequencing run drew on 15-18 subjects and yielded over 180 million TCR-beta sequences. TCRdb passed the 5' RACE reads through MiXCR, listing each CDR3 protein once. The table shows 35,000 to 50,000 distinct CDR3 sequences, with over 2% occurring only once. A total of 2 million PBMCs stored at -80 degrees C provided the unsorted libraries. Germline loops: CDR1 LNHDA, CDR2 SQIVND (reference sequence). The CDR3 loop spans 16 amino acids. The genes are TRBV19 and TRBJ1-5; TRBD1 is a possible D gene (6 bases). This sequence originates from a man aged 50 to 59 with multiple sclerosis. Specimen: PBMCs. The CDR3 spells CASRPDQGYSNQPQNF. The CDR3 region has the DNA TGTGCCAGTAGGCCTGACCAGGGGTATAGCAATCAGCCCCAGAATTTT.